The present TCR beta chain was sequenced within a study of T cell responses to AZD1222 COVID-19 vaccine. Study-level background: Doses given second, at about 4 or about 12 weeks, were pooled. Study results and caveats: Regions left unmutated in variants are reportedly the target of nearly half of spike-specific TCRs. The breadth and depth of Spike-specific TCRs increased once two AZD1222 doses had been given.

Germline V gives CDR1 MNHEY, CDR2 SMNVEV (reference sequence). Trimming removed 5 bases from V and 4 bases from J, with 14 bases in between. The CDR3 runs to 14 residues. A word on this clone: The antigen is undetermined.

Repertoires were generated with immunoSEQ multiplex PCR, while TCRdb's copy carries only in-frame clones and drops some. Among about 140,000 clones, around 89% were seen once, and the ten largest hold roughly 1.7%. This sample comprised peripheral blood, obtained on day 0 of AZD1222 vaccination. The chain has TRBV27 and TRBJ1-1; D is possibly TRBD1 (6 bases). The TCR sequence derives from an adult in good health. As DNA, the CDR3 is TGTGCCAGCAGTAGGAACAGGGTGTCCACTGAAGCTTTCTTT. Protein: CASSRNRVSTEAFF.